One TCR beta chain is described in this entry. No antigen is known for it. These data originate in a study of T cells in localized non-small cell lung cancer. Study observations and caveats: Sequencing covered just one tumor region, so heterogeneity cannot be ruled out. There was an association of higher blood T cell density with longer overall survival.

Some clones are missing from TCRdb's copy, which holds only in-frame ones; the method was immunoSEQ multiplex PCR. The data contain 40,000 or so clones, 81% of them singletons. The source was peripheral blood mononuclear cells, collected before any cancer treatment. The sequence came from a male donor at least 60 years old with stage II lung adenocarcinoma.

CDR3 sequence reads: CSVRGSGGETQYF. The CDR3 coding sequence is TGCAGCGTTAGGGGGTCAGGGGGAGAGACCCAGTACTTC. The rearrangement uses TRBV29-1 and TRBJ2-5; the match to TRBD1 covers 7 bases. With 5 bases clipped from V and 4 bases from J, the junction kept 7 bases outside the gene matches. This CDR3 spans 13 amino acids. In germline, CDR1 is SQVTM, CDR2 ANQGSEA.